This T cell receptor beta chain is drawn from a study of long-term antiretroviral therapy in people with HIV. Regarding this clone: Its antigen is currently unknown.

Survey-level resolution applied to immunoSEQ assay v3.0. Profiling relied on immunoSEQ multiplex PCR, and the TCRdb table lists in-frame clones only, not all of them. The data hold about 32,000 clones, with 80% to 90% observed a single time. Trimming cost V 6 bases and J 5 bases, with 11 bases left between them. The CDR3 spans 13 residues. Per germline, CDR1 SGHTA and CDR2 FQGNSA. Study-wide results and limits: Following ART, diversity rose but still fell short of transplant donor controls. Narrower CDR3 length ranges marked HIV repertoires relative to controls.

Post-ART PBMC samples numbered at least two per donor, and pre-ART ones at least one. HIV-positive participants were all treated in the United States. Sample: unsorted PBMCs, taken 2.2 years after starting antiretroviral therapy. V and J are TRBV7-2 and TRBJ1-5; D unclear. The sequence was collected from a young man with HIV. The CDR3 is CASRRTPDQPQHF. The CDR3 DNA follows: TGTGCCAGCAGACGGACCCCGGATCAGCCCCAGCATTTT. The full variable domain, completed using reference TRBV7-2 and TRBJ1-5, is GAGVSQSPSNKVTEKGKDVELRCDPISGHTALYWYRQSLGQGLEFLIYFQGNSAPDKSGLPSDRFSAERTGGSVSTLTIQRTQQEDSAVYLCASRRTPDQPQHFGDGTRLSIL.